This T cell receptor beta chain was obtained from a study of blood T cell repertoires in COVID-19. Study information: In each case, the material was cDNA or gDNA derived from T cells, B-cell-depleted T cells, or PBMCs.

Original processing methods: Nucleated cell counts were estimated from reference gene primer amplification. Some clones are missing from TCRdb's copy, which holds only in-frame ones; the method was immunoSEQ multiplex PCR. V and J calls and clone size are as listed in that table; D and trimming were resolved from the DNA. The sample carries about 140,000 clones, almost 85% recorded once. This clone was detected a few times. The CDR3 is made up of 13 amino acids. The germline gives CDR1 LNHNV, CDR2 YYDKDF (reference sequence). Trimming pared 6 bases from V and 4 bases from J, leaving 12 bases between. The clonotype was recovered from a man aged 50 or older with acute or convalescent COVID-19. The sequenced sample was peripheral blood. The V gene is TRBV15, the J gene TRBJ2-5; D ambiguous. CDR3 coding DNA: TGTGCCACCAGGGCTCGAGGTGGAGAGACCCAGTACTTC. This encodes CATRARGGETQYF.